The clone carrying this T cell receptor (beta chain) was counted a few times. Antigen unknown. Some clones are missing from TCRdb's copy, which holds only in-frame ones; the method was immunoSEQ multiplex PCR. The sample has 3,500 to 4,500 clones, about 82% seen once; the top ten hold 36%. The data were obtained in a study of PD-1 blockade in classical Hodgkin lymphoma. Study observations and caveats: CD4+ TCR diversity climbed significantly by C4D1, unlike CD8+ TCR diversity.

Each and every patient relapsed after autologous stem cell transplantation, and patients got differing brentuximab vedotin exposure. The material sequenced was peripheral blood mononuclear cells (PBMCs), taken at baseline. The origin of this receptor is a human donor with classical Hodgkin lymphoma.

The CDR3 bases are TGTGCCAGCAGTGCAGCTAACTATGGCTACACCTTC. This encodes CASSAANYGYTF. The V gene is TRBV13, the J gene TRBJ1-2; no definite D call. Germline-derived CDR1 and CDR2 are PRHDT and FYEKMQ (reference sequence). CDR3 length: 12 amino acids. Trimming removed 6 bases at V and 0 bases at J, with 5 bases between.